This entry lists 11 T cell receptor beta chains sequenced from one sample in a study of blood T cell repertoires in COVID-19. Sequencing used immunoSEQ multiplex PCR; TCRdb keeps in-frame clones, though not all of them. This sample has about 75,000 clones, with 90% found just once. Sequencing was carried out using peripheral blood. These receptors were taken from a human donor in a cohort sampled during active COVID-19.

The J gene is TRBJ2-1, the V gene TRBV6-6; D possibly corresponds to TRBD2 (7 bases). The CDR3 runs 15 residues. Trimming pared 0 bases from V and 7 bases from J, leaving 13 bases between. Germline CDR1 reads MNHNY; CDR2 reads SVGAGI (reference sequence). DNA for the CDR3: TGTGCCAGCAGTTACTCGGGGGGGCTGTGGAATGAGCAGTTCTTC. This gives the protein CASSYSGGLWNEQFF.

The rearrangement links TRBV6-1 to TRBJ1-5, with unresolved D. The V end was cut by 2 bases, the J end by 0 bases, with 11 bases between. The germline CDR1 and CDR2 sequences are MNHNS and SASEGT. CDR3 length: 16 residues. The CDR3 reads CASSENPRYSNQPQHF. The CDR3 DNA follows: TGTGCCAGCAGTGAAAACCCCCGGTATAGCAATCAGCCCCAGCATTTT.

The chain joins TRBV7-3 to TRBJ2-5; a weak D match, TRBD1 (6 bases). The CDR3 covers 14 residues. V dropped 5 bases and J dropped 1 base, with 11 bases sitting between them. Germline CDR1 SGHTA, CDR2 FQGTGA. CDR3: CASSPGATQETQYF. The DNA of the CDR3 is TGTGCCAGCAGCCCAGGGGCCACCCAAGAGACCCAGTACTTC.

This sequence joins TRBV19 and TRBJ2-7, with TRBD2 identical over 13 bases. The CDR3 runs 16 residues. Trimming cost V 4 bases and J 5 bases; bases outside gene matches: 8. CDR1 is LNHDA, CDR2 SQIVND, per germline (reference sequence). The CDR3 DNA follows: TGTGCCAGTAGTACTCAGGGACTAGCGGGACCTCACGAGCAGTACTTC. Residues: CASSTQGLAGPHEQYF.

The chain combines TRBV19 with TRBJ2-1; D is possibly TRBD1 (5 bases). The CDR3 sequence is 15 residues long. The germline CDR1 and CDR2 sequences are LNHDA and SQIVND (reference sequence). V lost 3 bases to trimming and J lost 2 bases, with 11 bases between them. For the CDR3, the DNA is TGTGCCAGTAGTATTAATTGGGGCCCCTACAATGAGCAGTTCTTC. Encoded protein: CASSINWGPYNEQFF.

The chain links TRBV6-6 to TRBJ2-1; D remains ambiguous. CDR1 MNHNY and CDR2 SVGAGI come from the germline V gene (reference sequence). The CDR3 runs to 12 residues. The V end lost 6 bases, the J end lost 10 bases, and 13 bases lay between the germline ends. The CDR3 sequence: CASSPESDEQFF. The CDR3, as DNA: TGTGCCAGCAGCCCTGAGAGCGACGAGCAGTTCTTC.

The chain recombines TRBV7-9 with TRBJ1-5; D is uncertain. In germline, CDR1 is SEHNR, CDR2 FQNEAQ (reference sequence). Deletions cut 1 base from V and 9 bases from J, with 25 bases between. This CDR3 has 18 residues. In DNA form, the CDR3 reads TGTGCCAGCAGCTTAGGTCTTCTCCGAGACTCTTCGGGTGGGCCCCAGCATTTT. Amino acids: CASSLGLLRDSSGGPQHF.

In nucleotides, the CDR3 is TGTGCCAGCAGCATCCCTCTAACAGGGGGTGGGCCCTACGAGCAGTACTTC. Translated, it gives CASSIPLTGGGPYEQYF. The genes are TRBV12-1 and TRBJ2-7; TRBD1 reflects the table's D call only, with no check against the DNA. TRBV12-1 is an annotated pseudogene. The CDR3 length is 17 residues.

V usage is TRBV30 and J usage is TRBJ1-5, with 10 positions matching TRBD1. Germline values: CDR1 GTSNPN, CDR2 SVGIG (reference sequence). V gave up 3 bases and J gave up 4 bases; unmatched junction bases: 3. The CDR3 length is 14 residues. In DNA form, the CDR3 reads TGTGCCTGGAGCCCGGGACAGGGGAATCAGCCCCAGCATTTT. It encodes CAWSPGQGNQPQHF.

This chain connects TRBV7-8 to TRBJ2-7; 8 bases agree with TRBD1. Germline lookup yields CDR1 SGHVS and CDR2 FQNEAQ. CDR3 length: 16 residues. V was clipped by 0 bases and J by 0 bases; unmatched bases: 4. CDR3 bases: TGTGCCAGCAGCTTAGCCCCAGGGGGCAACTCCTACGAGCAGTACTTC. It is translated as CASSLAPGGNSYEQYF.

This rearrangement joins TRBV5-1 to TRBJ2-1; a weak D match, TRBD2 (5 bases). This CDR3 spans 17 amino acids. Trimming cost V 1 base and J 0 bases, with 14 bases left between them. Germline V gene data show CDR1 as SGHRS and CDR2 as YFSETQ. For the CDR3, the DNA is TGCGCCAGCAGCTTGAAGTCACAGCGGACCTCCTACAATGAGCAGTTCTTC. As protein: CASSLKSQRTSYNEQFF.